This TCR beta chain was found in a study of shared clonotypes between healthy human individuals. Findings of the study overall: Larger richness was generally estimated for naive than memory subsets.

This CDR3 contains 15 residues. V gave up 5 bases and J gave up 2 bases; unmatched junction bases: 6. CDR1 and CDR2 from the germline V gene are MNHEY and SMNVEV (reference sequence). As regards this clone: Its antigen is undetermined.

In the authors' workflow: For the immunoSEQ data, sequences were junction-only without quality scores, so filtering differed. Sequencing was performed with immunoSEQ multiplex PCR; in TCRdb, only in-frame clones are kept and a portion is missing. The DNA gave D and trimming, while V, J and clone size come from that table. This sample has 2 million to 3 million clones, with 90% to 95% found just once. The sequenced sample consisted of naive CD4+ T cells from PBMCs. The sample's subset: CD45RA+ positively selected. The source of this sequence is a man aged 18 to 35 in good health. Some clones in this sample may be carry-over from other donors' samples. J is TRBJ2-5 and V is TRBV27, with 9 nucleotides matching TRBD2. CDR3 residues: CASSPYLAGQETQYF. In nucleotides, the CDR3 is TGTGCCAGCAGTCCGTACCTAGCGGGACAAGAGACCCAGTACTTC.